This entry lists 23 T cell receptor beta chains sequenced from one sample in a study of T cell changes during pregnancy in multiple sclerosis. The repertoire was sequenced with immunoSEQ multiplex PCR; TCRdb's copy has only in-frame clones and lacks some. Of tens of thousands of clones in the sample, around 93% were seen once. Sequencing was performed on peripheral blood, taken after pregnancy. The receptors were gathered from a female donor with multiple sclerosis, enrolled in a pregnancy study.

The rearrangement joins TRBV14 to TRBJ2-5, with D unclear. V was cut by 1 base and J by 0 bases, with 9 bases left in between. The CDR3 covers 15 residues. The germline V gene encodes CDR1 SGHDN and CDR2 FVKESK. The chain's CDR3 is CASSQVHGYQETQYF. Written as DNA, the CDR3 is TGTGCCAGCAGCCAAGTTCACGGGTACCAAGAGACCCAGTACTTC.

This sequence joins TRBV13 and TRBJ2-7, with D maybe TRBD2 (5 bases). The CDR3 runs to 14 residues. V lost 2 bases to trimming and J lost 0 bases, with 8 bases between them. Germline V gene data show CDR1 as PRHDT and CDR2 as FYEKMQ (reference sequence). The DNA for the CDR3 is TGTGCCAGCAGCTTAAGCGGTTCCTCCTACGAGCAGTACTTC. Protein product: CASSLSGSSYEQYF.

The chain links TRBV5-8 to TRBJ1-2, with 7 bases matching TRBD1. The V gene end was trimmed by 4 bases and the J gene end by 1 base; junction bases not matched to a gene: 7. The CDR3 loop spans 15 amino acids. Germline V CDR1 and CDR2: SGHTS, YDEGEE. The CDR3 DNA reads TGTGCCAGCAGCCTGACAGGGTCAATTAACTATGGCTACACCTTC. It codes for CASSLTGSINYGYTF.

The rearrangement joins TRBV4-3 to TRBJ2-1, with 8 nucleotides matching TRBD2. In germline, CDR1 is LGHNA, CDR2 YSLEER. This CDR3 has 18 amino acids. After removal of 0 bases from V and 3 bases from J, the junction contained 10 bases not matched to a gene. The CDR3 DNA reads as TGCGCCAGCAGCCAAGATCCCTCCCAGCGGGAGATCTACAATGAGCAGTTCTTC. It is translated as CASSQDPSQREIYNEQFF.

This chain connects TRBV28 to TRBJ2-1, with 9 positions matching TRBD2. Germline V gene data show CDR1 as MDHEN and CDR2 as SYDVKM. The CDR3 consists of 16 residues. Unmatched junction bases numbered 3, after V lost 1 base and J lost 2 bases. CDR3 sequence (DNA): TGTGCCAGCAGTTTATCGGCTAGCGGGACCTACAATGAGCAGTTCTTC. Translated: CASSLSASGTYNEQFF.

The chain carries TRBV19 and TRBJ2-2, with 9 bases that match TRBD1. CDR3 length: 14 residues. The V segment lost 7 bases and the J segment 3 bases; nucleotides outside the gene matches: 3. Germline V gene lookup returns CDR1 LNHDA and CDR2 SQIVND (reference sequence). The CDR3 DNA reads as TGTGCCAGTATTCGGACAGGGGACACCGGGGAGCTGTTTTTT. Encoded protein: CASIRTGDTGELFF.

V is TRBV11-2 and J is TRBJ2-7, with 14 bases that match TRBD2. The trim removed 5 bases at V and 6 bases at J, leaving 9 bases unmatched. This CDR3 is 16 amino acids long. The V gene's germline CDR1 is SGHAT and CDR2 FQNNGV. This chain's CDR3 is CASSRRGLAGGSEQYF. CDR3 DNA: TGTGCCAGCAGCCGCCGCGGACTAGCGGGAGGCTCCGAGCAGTACTTC.

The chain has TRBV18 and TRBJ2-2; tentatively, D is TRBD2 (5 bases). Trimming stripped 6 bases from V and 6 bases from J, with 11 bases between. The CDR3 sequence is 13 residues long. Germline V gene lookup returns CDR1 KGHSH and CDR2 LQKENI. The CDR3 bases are TGTGCCAGCTCTGGGGAGCGCTCCGGGGAGCTGTTTTTT. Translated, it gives CASSGERSGELFF.

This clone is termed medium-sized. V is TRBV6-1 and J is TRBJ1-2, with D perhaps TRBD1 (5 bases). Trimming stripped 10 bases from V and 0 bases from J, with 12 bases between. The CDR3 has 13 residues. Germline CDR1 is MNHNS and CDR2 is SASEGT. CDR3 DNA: TGTGCCACCAGACAGAGCCCTAACTATGGCTACACCTTC. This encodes CATRQSPNYGYTF.

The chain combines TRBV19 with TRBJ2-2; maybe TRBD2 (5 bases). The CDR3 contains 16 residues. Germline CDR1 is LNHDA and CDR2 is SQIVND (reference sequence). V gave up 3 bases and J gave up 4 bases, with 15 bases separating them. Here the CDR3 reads CASSMRSPAGTGELFF. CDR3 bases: TGTGCCAGTAGTATGAGGAGCCCGGCGGGCACCGGGGAGCTGTTTTTT.

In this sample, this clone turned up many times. For the CDR3, the DNA is TGTGCCAGCAATCGGGCAGGGGAGGGCACTGAAGCTTTCTTT. Its protein product is CASNRAGEGTEAFF. This chain uses TRBV6-1 with TRBJ1-1, with D possibly matching TRBD1 (6 bases). This CDR3 has 14 amino acids. Trimming shortened V by 7 bases and J by 4 bases, and 16 bases separated the two germline ends. Germline CDR1 reads MNHNS; CDR2 reads SASEGT.

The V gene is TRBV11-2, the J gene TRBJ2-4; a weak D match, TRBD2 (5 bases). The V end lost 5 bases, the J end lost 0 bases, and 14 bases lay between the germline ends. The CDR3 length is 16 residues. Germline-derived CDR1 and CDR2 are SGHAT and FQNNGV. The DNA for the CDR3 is TGTGCCAGCAGCACTAGTGGAGCGGTAGCCAAAAACATTCAGTACTTC. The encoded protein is CASSTSGAVAKNIQYF. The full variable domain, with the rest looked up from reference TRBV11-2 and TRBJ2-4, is EAGVAQSPRYKIIEKRQSVAFWCNPISGHATLYWYQQILGQGPKLLIQFQNNGVVDDSQLPKDRFSAERLKGVDSTLKIQPAKLEDSAVYLCASSTSGAVAKNIQYFGAGTRLSVL.

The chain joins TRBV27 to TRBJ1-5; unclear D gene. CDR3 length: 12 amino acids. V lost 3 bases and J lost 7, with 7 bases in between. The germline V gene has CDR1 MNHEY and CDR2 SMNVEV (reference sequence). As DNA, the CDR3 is TGTGCCAGCAGTTTTCTCGGGCAGCCCCAGCATTTT. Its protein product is CASSFLGQPQHF.

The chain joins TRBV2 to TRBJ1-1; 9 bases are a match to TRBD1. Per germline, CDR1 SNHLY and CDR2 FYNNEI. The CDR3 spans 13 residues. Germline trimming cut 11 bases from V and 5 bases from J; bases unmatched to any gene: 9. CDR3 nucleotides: TGTGCCGGGCAGGACAGGGGTCCAACTGAAGCTTTCTTT. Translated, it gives CAGQDRGPTEAFF.

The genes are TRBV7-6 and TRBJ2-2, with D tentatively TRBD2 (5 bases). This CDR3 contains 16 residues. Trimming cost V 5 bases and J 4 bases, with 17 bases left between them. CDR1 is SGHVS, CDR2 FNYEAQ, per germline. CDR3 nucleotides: TGTGCCAGCAGCATCAGCGAGCGGCTACTCACCGGGGAGCTGTTTTTT. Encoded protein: CASSISERLLTGELFF. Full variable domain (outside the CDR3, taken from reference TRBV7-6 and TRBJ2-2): GAGVSQSPRYKVTKRGQDVALRCDPISGHVSLYWYRQALGQGPEFLTYFNYEAQQDKSGLPNDRFSAERPEGSISTLTIQRTEQRDSAMYRCASSISERLLTGELFFGEGSRLTVL.

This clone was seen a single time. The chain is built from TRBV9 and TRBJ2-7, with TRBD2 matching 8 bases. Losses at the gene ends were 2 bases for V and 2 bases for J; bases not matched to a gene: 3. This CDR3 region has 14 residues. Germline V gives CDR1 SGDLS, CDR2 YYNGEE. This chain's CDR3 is CASSVSGNPYEQYF. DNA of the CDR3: TGTGCCAGCAGCGTTAGCGGGAACCCCTACGAGCAGTACTTC.

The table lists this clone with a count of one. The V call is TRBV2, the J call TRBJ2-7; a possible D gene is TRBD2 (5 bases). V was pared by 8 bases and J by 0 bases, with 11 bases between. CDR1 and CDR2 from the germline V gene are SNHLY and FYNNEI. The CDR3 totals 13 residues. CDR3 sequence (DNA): TGTGCCAGCTTGGACTCGAGCTCCTACGAGCAGTACTTC. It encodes CASLDSSSYEQYF.

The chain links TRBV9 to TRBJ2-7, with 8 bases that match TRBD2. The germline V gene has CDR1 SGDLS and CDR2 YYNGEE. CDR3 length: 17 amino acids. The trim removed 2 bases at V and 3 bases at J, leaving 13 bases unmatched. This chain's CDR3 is CASSVGSGNIEGYEQYF. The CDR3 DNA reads TGTGCCAGCAGCGTGGGTAGCGGGAACATAGAGGGCTACGAGCAGTACTTC.

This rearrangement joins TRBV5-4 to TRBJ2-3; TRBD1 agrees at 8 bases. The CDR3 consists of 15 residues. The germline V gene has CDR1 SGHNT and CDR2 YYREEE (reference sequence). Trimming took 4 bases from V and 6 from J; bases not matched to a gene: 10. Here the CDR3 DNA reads TGTGCCAGCAGCCCCGGGCGGACAGGGCCGGATACGCAGTATTTT. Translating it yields CASSPGRTGPDTQYF.

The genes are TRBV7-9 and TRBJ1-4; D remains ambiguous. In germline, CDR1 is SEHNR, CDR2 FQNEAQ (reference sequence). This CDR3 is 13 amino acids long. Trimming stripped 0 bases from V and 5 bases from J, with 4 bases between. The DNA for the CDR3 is TGTGCCAGCAGCTTAGCGTCAAATGAAAAACTGTTTTTT. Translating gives CASSLASNEKLFF.

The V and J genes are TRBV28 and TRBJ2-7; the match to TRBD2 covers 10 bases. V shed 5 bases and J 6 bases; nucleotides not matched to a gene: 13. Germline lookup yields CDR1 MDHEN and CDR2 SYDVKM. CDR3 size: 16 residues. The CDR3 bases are TGTGCCAGCAGTCGACTACTAGCGGGAAACCCCCTCGAGCAGTACTTC. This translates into CASSRLLAGNPLEQYF.

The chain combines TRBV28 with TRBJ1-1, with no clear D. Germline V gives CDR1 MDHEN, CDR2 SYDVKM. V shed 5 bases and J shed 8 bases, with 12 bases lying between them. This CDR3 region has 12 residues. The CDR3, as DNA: TGTGCCAGCAGTCCTTCGGGCGGGGAAGCTTTCTTT. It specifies CASSPSGGEAFF.

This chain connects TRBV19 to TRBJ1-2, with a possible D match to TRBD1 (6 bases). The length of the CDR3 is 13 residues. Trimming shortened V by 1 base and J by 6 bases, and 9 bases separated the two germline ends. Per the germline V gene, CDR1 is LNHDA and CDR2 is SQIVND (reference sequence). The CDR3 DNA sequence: TGTGCCAGTAGTATAGGGACAGCCAATGGCTACACCTTC. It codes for CASSIGTANGYTF.